One and the same sample provided the 7 T cell receptor beta chains below, sequenced in a study of T-cell reconstitution after alpha-beta-depleted transplantation in children. Unique molecular identifiers were used to barcode this TCRbeta library. TCRdb processed the PCR reads anew with MiXCR; each CDR3 protein has one entry. Of approximately 31,000 distinct CDR3 sequences listed, 5% to 7.5% were seen once; the top ten hold 27%. These TCRs' antigens remain unknown. Study results and limitations: There were reportedly several hundred expanded graft clones from which alpha-beta T cells came about two months after transplant.

The source material was peripheral blood, sampled 60 days after TCRalphabeta/CD19-depleted stem cell transplant. Receptor source: a child less than two years old who had a stem cell transplant for acute myeloid leukemia, so the T cells may come from the graft donor.

This clonotype was counted ten times or more. Written as DNA, the CDR3 is TGTGCCAGCAGTTTAGAAGGTTATAGCAATCAGCCCCAGCATTTT. The encoded protein is CASSLEGYSNQPQHF. This chain joins TRBV12-3 or TRBV12-4 and TRBJ1-5; D gene ambiguous. The CDR3 runs 15 residues. V was trimmed by 1 base and J by 0 bases, leaving 7 bases between them.

This clonotype showed up many times. The chain joins TRBV27 to TRBJ2-2; tentative D call: TRBD2 (5 bases). Trimming stripped 6 bases from V and 6 bases from J, with 11 bases between. Germline V gene lookup returns CDR1 MNHEY and CDR2 SMNVEV (reference sequence). The CDR3 is 13 residues long. In DNA form, the CDR3 reads TGTGCCAGCAGCCTGGACGGGGCCGGGGAGCTGTTTTTT. Amino acid sequence: CASSLDGAGELFF.

The V gene is TRBV7-8, the J gene TRBJ2-3; 7 bases agree with TRBD2. The junction had 12 bases not matched to a gene; V was cut back by 4 bases and J by 5 bases. CDR3 length: 16 amino acids. In germline, CDR1 is SGHVS, CDR2 FQNEAQ. The chain's CDR3 is CASSSGLRELGDTQYF. CDR3 coding DNA: TGTGCCAGCAGCTCCGGCCTGCGGGAGTTGGGAGATACGCAGTATTTT.

This clonotype has at least ten counts. The J gene is TRBJ2-3, the V gene TRBV12-3 or TRBV12-4, with unresolved D. Trimming cost V 6 bases and J 2 bases, with 18 bases left between them. The CDR3 extends over 16 amino acids. CDR3 DNA sequence: TGTGCCAGCAGCCCCCGACTTTTACCTTCCACAGATACGCAGTATTTT. Translating gives CASSPRLLPSTDTQYF.

There are many counts of this clonotype. The chain has TRBV4-2 and TRBJ2-5; maybe TRBD1 (6 bases). The CDR3 has 16 residues. Trimming removed 0 bases at V and 1 base at J, with 12 bases between. CDR1 and CDR2 from the germline V gene are LGHNA and YNFKEQ. CDR3 amino acids: CASSQENHRVQETQYF. The CDR3 DNA sequence: TGTGCCAGCAGCCAAGAAAACCACAGGGTCCAAGAGACCCAGTACTTC.

This clonotype was seen at least ten times. The chain recombines TRBV20-1 with TRBJ2-2, with 8 nucleotides matching TRBD1. Germline CDR1 DFQATT, CDR2 SNEGSKA (reference sequence). Trimming took 0 bases from V and 5 from J; bases not matched to a gene: 8. This CDR3 has 16 amino acids. The CDR3 region has the DNA TGCAGTGCTAGAGACCCTTGGACAGGGAGAACCGGGGAGCTGTTTTTT. The encoded protein is CSARDPWTGRTGELFF.

This clonotype was seen at least ten times. V usage is TRBV5-1 and J usage is TRBJ2-5; TRBD1 might be the D (6 bases). This CDR3 is 15 amino acids long. The ends were cut back, 3 bases at V and 5 bases at J, with 17 bases in the middle. The germline CDR1 and CDR2 sequences are SGHRS and YFSETQ. In DNA form, the CDR3 reads TGCGCCAGCAGCTCTACCCGACAGGTTGGGGAGACCCAGTACTTC. Its translation: CASSSTRQVGETQYF.